This T cell receptor (beta chain) came from a study of CD8 T cells in ankylosing spondylitis. Whole-study findings and limits: Reportedly, disease-linked clones are significantly enriched in ankylosing spondylitis patients' matched synovial fluid. Made up of under ten highly homologous variants, a TCR beta motif appeared characteristic of ankylosing spondylitis blood. Researchers report that disease-linked clones proved CD8+ and relatively rare in peripheral blood.

On this clonotype: Its antigen is undetermined.

The J segment lost 4 bases and the V segment lost 4 bases, leaving 5 bases of the junction unmatched. The germline CDR1 and CDR2 sequences are SGDLS and YYNGEE. The length of the CDR3 is 16 residues. Quantitative 5'-RACE with molecular barcodes was used to make the TCR beta libraries. MiXCR, applied by TCRdb to the 5' RACE reads, yields one record per CDR3 protein. The sample consists of 220,000 or so distinct CDR3 sequences, around 20% of them appearing once. The sample was blood, either unsorted or a sorted T cell fraction (not recorded which). The chain has TRBV9 and TRBJ2-1; 13 bases are shared with TRBD2. The source of this sequence is a male donor with ankylosing spondylitis. The CDR3 DNA reads as TGTGCCAGCAGCCAACTAGCGGGGGGGGGATACAATGAGCAGTTCTTC. Its translation: CASSQLAGGGYNEQFF.